The entry below gives a single T cell receptor (beta chain) sequence along with its context. The sample originates from a study of T cell changes during pregnancy in multiple sclerosis. The CDR3 has 15 amino acids. The V end lost 4 bases, the J end lost 2 bases, and 14 bases lay between the germline ends. Germline lookup yields CDR1 MNHNS and CDR2 SASEGT. Profiled with immunoSEQ multiplex PCR; TCRdb holds only in-frame clones, not every one. The sample holds roughly 72,000 clones, roughly 90% seen once. This chain uses TRBV6-1 with TRBJ1-1, with no clear D. The material was peripheral blood, obtained in the first trimester of pregnancy. The receptor's source is a female donor in good health, enrolled as a control in a pregnancy study. In nucleotides, the CDR3 is TGTGCCAGCAGTGGACAAACCGGGAGAAACACTGAAGCTTTCTTT. It is translated as CASSGQTGRNTEAFF.